A selection of T cell receptor beta chains follows, all from one sample in a study of T cell responses to AZD1222 COVID-19 vaccine. Sequenced by immunoSEQ multiplex PCR; TCRdb stores in-frame clones only, minus some. The table lists around 80,000 clones, 87% of them singletons, with approximately 1.3% in the top ten. The input for sequencing was peripheral blood, taken 28 days after the second AZD1222 dose. The receptors derive from an adult who received the AZD1222 COVID-19 vaccine. Both conserved end residues are part of each CDR3. A D gene is named only where the DNA matches it firmly. The size of a clone is reported for some rows only, either as once, few or many, or as a class for expanded clones.

size,V,J,D,DNA,CDR3
.,TRBV19,TRBJ2-2,TRBD1,TGTGCCAGTAGTATTGTAGTGACAGGGGTCGGGGAGCTGTTTTTT,CASSIVVTGVGELFF
few,TRBV3-1/TRBV3-2,TRBJ2-3,TRBD2,TGTGCCAGCAGCCAAGTGGCGGGAGAGCCAGATACGCAGTATTTT,CASSQVAGEPDTQYF
.,TRBV9,TRBJ2-2,TRBD1,TGTGCCAGCAGCCTCGACAGGGTTGACACCGGGGAGCTGTTTTTT,CASSLDRVDTGELFF
once,TRBV5-1,TRBJ2-1,TRBD2,TGCGCCAGCAGCTTGGAAGGGGAGGGACTAGTCTTTAATGAGCAGTTCTTC,CASSLEGEGLVFNEQFF
.,TRBV5-1,TRBJ1-5,TRBD1,TGCGCCAGCAGCTTAGGGACAGGGGGAAATCAGCCCCAGCATTTT,CASSLGTGGNQPQHF
once,TRBV19,TRBJ1-2,.,TGTGCCAGTAGCGCCACAGGGTCTGGCTACACCTTC,CASSATGSGYTF
.,TRBV7-2,TRBJ1-1,.,TGTGCCAGCAGCTCCGGCGCGTGGAACACTGAAGCTTTCTTT,CASSSGAWNTEAFF
once,TRBV19,TRBJ2-1,.,TGTGCCAGTATCCTCACCCACGGCTCCTACAATGAGCAGTTCTTC,CASILTHGSYNEQFF
.,TRBV4-3,TRBJ1-1,TRBD1,TGCGCCAGCAGCCAAGGACAGGGGTTCGGGAACACTGAAGCTTTCTTT,CASSQGQGFGNTEAFF
few,TRBV6-5,TRBJ2-6,.,TGTGCCAGCAGACCGAACGGGTCTGGGGCCAACGTCCTGACTTTC,CASRPNGSGANVLTF
.,TRBV3-1/TRBV3-2,TRBJ1-5,.,TGTGCCAGCAGCCAAGATCGTAGTGCCCAGCCCCAGCATTTT,CASSQDRSAQPQHF
.,TRBV18,TRBJ2-5,TRBD2,TGTGCCAGCTCACCGTCGGTGGCGGGAGGAGGGAAAGAGACCCAGTACTTC,CASSPSVAGGGKETQYF
.,TRBV4-1,TRBJ2-7,TRBD1,TGCGCCAGCAGCCACCAACTTAACAGGGGTGGCTACGAGCAGTACTTC,CASSHQLNRGGYEQYF
once,TRBV18,TRBJ2-7,.,TGTGCCAGCTCCCCACCCTTGGCGCGGGGGGACAGGTACGAGCAGTACTTC,CASSPPLARGDRYEQYF
.,TRBV19,TRBJ2-2,.,TGTGCCAGTAGTTTGACGGGAGTAGGCACCGGGGAGCTGTTTTTT,CASSLTGVGTGELFF
.,TRBV14,TRBJ1-5,TRBD1,TGTGCCAGCAGCCAAGGAGGGGGCGGGCAGCCCCAGCATTTT,CASSQGGGGQPQHF
.,TRBV4-3,TRBJ1-3,.,TGCGCCAGCAGCCTTTTGGCCGGGTCGGGAAACACCATATATTTT,CASSLLAGSGNTIYF
.,TRBV30,TRBJ2-5,.,TGTGCCTGGAGTCCGAATCACGGAGCCCAGTACTTC,CAWSPNHGAQYF
once,TRBV18,TRBJ1-1,TRBD1,TGTGCCAGCTTGAAGGGTCAGGGGGCTAAGGAAGCTTTCTTT,CASLKGQGAKEAFF
.,TRBV6-1,TRBJ2-7,.,TGTGCCAGCAGTGAAGGGGACTCACCCCCCTACGAGCAGTACTTC,CASSEGDSPPYEQYF
.,TRBV27,TRBJ1-1,.,TGTGCCAGCAGTTTAATAGGGCCGGAGGACACTGAAGCTTTCTTT,CASSLIGPEDTEAFF
.,TRBV3-1/TRBV3-2,TRBJ1-5,.,TGTGCCAGCAGCCAAGCAGGTCGGGCTCAGCCCCAGCATTTT,CASSQAGRAQPQHF
.,TRBV7-9,TRBJ1-4,.,TGTGCCAGCAGACCCGACGTGGGGTGGGGTGAAAAACTGTTTTTT,CASRPDVGWGEKLFF
.,TRBV7-2,TRBJ1-1,.,TGTGCCAGCAGCTATGACACTGAAGCTTTCTTT,CASSYDTEAFF
.,TRBV30,TRBJ1-2,.,TGTGCCTGGAGTGGGGGGCAATTTATGATTAAGTATGGCTACACCTTC,CAWSGGQFMIKYGYTF
once,TRBV6-5,TRBJ1-5,TRBD1,TGTGCCAGCAGTTACGACGGACAGGGTAATCAGCCCCAGCATTTT,CASSYDGQGNQPQHF
.,TRBV7-9,TRBJ1-2,TRBD1,TGTGCCAGCAGCGGCCAGGGGGGAACCCATGGCTACACCTTC,CASSGQGGTHGYTF
once,TRBV12-3/TRBV12-4,TRBJ2-2,.,TGTGCCAGCAGTTTCACTAACACCGGGGAGCTGTTTTTT,CASSFTNTGELFF
.,TRBV4-1,TRBJ1-1,.,TGCGCCAGCAGCCAAATTACAGCTTCGAACACTGAAGCTTTCTTT,CASSQITASNTEAFF
.,TRBV2,TRBJ2-1,.,TGTGCCATCGCACGCCAAAGAAGTTACGGGGTGGTGGCCTACAATGAGCAGTTCTTC,CAIARQRSYGVVAYNEQFF
.,TRBV2,TRBJ1-1,.,TGTGCCAGCAATGAGAGGAGGAGCACTGAAGCTTTCTTT,CASNERRSTEAFF
.,TRBV6-2/TRBV6-3,TRBJ1-1,.,TGTGCCAGCAGCCCAGCGTCCGGGGCGAACACTGAAGCTTTCTTT,CASSPASGANTEAFF
.,TRBV27,TRBJ1-1,.,TGTGCCAGCAGTTCACCCCCAACGGCCCTAGAGGCTTTCTTT,CASSSPPTALEAFF
once,TRBV6-5,TRBJ1-5,TRBD1,TGTGCCAGCAGTACAGGGGGAGGACAGCCCCAGCATTTT,CASSTGGGQPQHF
.,TRBV7-3,TRBJ1-2,TRBD1,TGTGCCAGCAGCCCGAACCGACAGGGGGCTTCGGATGGCTACACCTTC,CASSPNRQGASDGYTF
.,TRBV27,TRBJ2-7,TRBD1,TGTGCCAGCAGTCTTCACAGGGGCTCGGCCTACGAGCAGTACTTC,CASSLHRGSAYEQYF
.,TRBV18,TRBJ1-1,.,TGTGCCAGCTCACCGAGGAGCGGACTGGGGTCAAACACTGAAGCTTTCTTT,CASSPRSGLGSNTEAFF
.,TRBV2,TRBJ1-5,TRBD1,TGTGCCAGCAGCCGGGACAGGGACAATCAGCCCCAGCATTTT,CASSRDRDNQPQHF
.,TRBV19,TRBJ2-1,TRBD2,TGTGCCAGTAGTACCCTAGCGGACGGGAGGGTCCACAATGAGCAGTTCTTC,CASSTLADGRVHNEQFF
once,TRBV9,TRBJ2-7,TRBD2,TGTGCCAGCAGCGAGGGGACTAGCGGGAGCCACGAGCAGTACTTC,CASSEGTSGSHEQYF
.,TRBV19,TRBJ2-7,.,TGTGCCAGTAGTATGCGGTCAAGCGGGTCTCCCTACGAGCAGTACTTC,CASSMRSSGSPYEQYF
.,TRBV12-3/TRBV12-4,TRBJ1-2,.,TGTGCCAGCAGTCTGGCGGGTGGGGATGGCTACACCTTC,CASSLAGGDGYTF
.,TRBV7-9,TRBJ1-4,.,TGTGCCAGCAGCTTAGGTGGCCAGGGGTCGGTAAAACTGTTTTTT,CASSLGGQGSVKLFF
few,TRBV29-1,TRBJ1-2,TRBD1,TGCAGCGTTGAGTGGCAGGGGGCAGGCTATGGCTACACCTTC,CSVEWQGAGYGYTF
.,TRBV18,TRBJ2-5,.,TGTGCCAGCTCTTGGACAGAAGAGACCCAGTACTTC,CASSWTEETQYF
.,TRBV18,TRBJ2-6,TRBD2,TGTGCCAGCTCACCGGGAGGGCCTGGGGCCAACGTCCTGACTTTC,CASSPGGPGANVLTF
.,TRBV6-6,TRBJ2-7,TRBD2,TGTGCCAGCAGAGTTAGCGGGGAACGAAACTCTAAAGAGCAGTACTTC,CASRVSGERNSKEQYF
once,TRBV27,TRBJ1-2,TRBD1,TGTGCCAGCAGTTGGACAGGGGAAAACTATGGCTACACCTTC,CASSWTGENYGYTF
once,TRBV19,TRBJ2-7,.,TGTGCCAGTACCCAGGCCCCTACCTCTGACGAGCAGTACTTC,CASTQAPTSDEQYF
.,TRBV19,TRBJ2-7,.,TGTGCCAGTAGTATGAGGGGCCTCTACGAGCAGTACTTC,CASSMRGLYEQYF
.,TRBV5-1,TRBJ2-2,.,TGCGCCAGCAGCTTGGAAGGGGCGAACACCGGGGAGCTGTTTTTT,CASSLEGANTGELFF
.,TRBV18,TRBJ2-3,TRBD1,TGTGCCAGCTCTCGTCGGACAGGGGACAGCACAGATACGCAGTATTTT,CASSRRTGDSTDTQYF
once,TRBV4-3,TRBJ1-5,.,TGCGCCAGCAGCCAAGGGACAGAGGCTCAGCCCCAGCATTTT,CASSQGTEAQPQHF
.,TRBV11-2,TRBJ1-3,.,TGTGCCAGCAGCTTTCCTCTTGGTAGCTCTGGAAACACCATATATTTT,CASSFPLGSSGNTIYF